The next 27 T cell receptor beta chains were all read from a single sample in a study of T cell repertoires in cytomegalovirus infection. One entry per CDR3 protein results from TCRdb running MiXCR on the reads. The profile shows a few hundred thousand distinct CDR3 sequences, over 7.5% of them singletons. Specimen: PBMCs. The receptors come from a human donor in good health (CMV status not recorded). Some clones in this sample may be carry-over from other donors' samples.

This rearrangement joins TRBV7-2 to TRBJ1-4, with TRBD1 matching over 7 bases. Unmatched junction bases numbered 8, after V lost 5 bases and J lost 2 bases. The CDR3 extends over 16 amino acids. The V gene's germline CDR1 is SGHTA and CDR2 FQGNSA. The CDR3 reads CASSAGGAGTNEKLFF. Written as DNA, the CDR3 is TGTGCCAGCAGCGCAGGGGGGGCCGGGACTAATGAAAAACTGTTTTTT.

This clonotype was found a few times. The chain is built from TRBV5-1 and TRBJ2-7; tentatively, D is TRBD1 (6 bases). Germline values: CDR1 SGHRS, CDR2 YFSETQ. This CDR3 has 13 amino acids. Trimming shortened V by 6 bases and J by 4 bases, and 14 bases separated the two germline ends. The CDR3: CASTGTPPYEQYF. In DNA, the CDR3 is TGCGCCAGCACCGGGACACCTCCATACGAGCAGTACTTC.

This clonotype occurred many times. The CDR3 bases are TGTGCCAGCAGCCCAACCGGGACAGGGGCCTACGAGCAGTACTTC. Its translation: CASSPTGTGAYEQYF. This sequence joins TRBV11-2 and TRBJ2-7; TRBD1 aligns across 10 bases. CDR1 SGHAT and CDR2 FQNNGV come from the germline V gene. V dropped 5 bases and J dropped 2; count of bases not matched to a gene: 6. CDR3 length: 15 residues.

This clonotype was seen at least ten times. The rearrangement uses TRBV7-4 and TRBJ2-5; 8 bases fit TRBD2. The germline V gene has CDR1 SGHVT and CDR2 SQSDAQ. The CDR3 spans 15 residues. J lost 7 bases, V lost 2 bases, and 9 bases had no gene match. CDR3 protein: CASSLQGLGRATQYF. CDR3 nucleotide sequence: TGTGCCAGCAGCTTACAGGGACTAGGGAGGGCGACCCAGTACTTC. Based on the CDR3 plus reference TRBV7-4 and TRBJ2-5, the full variable domain is GAGVSQSPRYKVAKRGRDVALRCDSISGHVTLYWYRQTLGQGSEVLTYSQSDAQRDKSGRPSGRFSAERPERSVSTLKIQRTEQGDSAVYLCASSLQGLGRATQYFGPGTRLLVL.

The sample holds a few counts of this clonotype. V is TRBV30 and J is TRBJ2-1; 14 bases line up with TRBD2. J was trimmed by 10 bases and V by 3 bases; bases with no gene match: 5. This CDR3 comprises 14 residues. The germline V gene has CDR1 GTSNPN and CDR2 SVGIG (reference sequence). CDR3 DNA sequence: TGTGCCTGGAGGGGACTAGCGGGAGCACGGGAGCAGTTCTTC. Translated, it gives CAWRGLAGAREQFF.

This clonotype was observed a few times. V and J are TRBV12-3 or TRBV12-4 and TRBJ2-7, with a possible D match to TRBD1 (5 bases). The V end was cut by 1 base, the J end by 7 bases, with 14 bases between. CDR3 length: 14 residues. CDR3 coding DNA: TGTGCCAGCAGTTTAGGGGCAGGGCGGTTAGAGCAGTACTTC. Protein: CASSLGAGRLEQYF.

The rearrangement uses TRBV7-8 and TRBJ1-5; D ambiguous. This CDR3 has 12 amino acids. Germline V gene data show CDR1 as SGHVS and CDR2 as FQNEAQ. Trimming stripped 5 bases from V and 4 bases from J, with 6 bases between. The CDR3 DNA sequence: TGTGCCAGCAGCCAACTTAATCAGCCCCAGCATTTT. This translates into CASSQLNQPQHF.

In its sample, this clonotype was seen many times. The chain combines TRBV7-2 with TRBJ2-2, with D maybe TRBD2 (6 bases). The germline gives CDR1 SGHTA, CDR2 FQGNSA. Trimming pared 1 base from V and 7 bases from J, leaving 22 bases between. The length of the CDR3 is 18 residues. In DNA form, the CDR3 reads TGTGCCAGCAGCTTAGGAAGAGGGAGAGCCCCCGGGGGCGGGGAGCTGTTTTTT. Its translation: CASSLGRGRAPGGGELFF.

This clonotype was picked up a small number of times. This chain connects TRBV19 to TRBJ2-2; 8 nucleotides agree with TRBD2. The CDR3 sequence is 14 residues long. V shed 6 bases and J 4 bases; nucleotides not matched to a gene: 4. In germline, CDR1 is LNHDA, CDR2 SQIVND (reference sequence). CDR3 region: CASREGLVTGELFF. DNA for the CDR3: TGTGCCAGTAGAGAGGGACTAGTCACCGGGGAGCTGTTTTTT.

The sample holds a few counts of this clonotype. The J gene is TRBJ1-5, the V gene TRBV6-8; the D is unclear. The V gene lost 1 base and the J gene lost 9 bases, with 7 bases spanning the gap. Germline V lookup: CDR1 MNHGY, CDR2 SAAAGT. CDR3 length: 12 amino acids. This CDR3 is CASSYYASPQHF. The CDR3 coding sequence is TGTGCCAGCAGTTACTATGCGTCGCCCCAGCATTTT.

This clonotype was observed a few times. The chain couples TRBV12-5 to TRBJ2-5; 8 nucleotides agree with TRBD2. The J segment lost 5 bases and the V segment lost 2 bases, leaving 7 bases of the junction unmatched. Germline-derived CDR1 and CDR2 are LGHNT and FRNRAP. This CDR3 comprises 15 residues. Written as DNA, the CDR3 is TGTGCTAGTGGTTTGATTCGGGGGGGAGATGAGACCCAGTACTTC. It codes for CASGLIRGGDETQYF.

This clonotype turned up a few times. This chain connects TRBV28 to TRBJ2-7; 8 bases agree with TRBD2. V gave up 6 bases and J gave up 2 bases; unmatched junction bases: 6. Per the germline V gene, CDR1 is MDHEN and CDR2 is SYDVKM. This CDR3 contains 14 residues. The CDR3 here is CASRGSGIPYEQYF. The CDR3, as DNA: TGTGCCAGCAGGGGTAGCGGGATCCCCTACGAGCAGTACTTC.

There are many counts of this clonotype. This chain links TRBV5-6 with TRBJ2-5; 8 nucleotides line up with TRBD2. Per germline, CDR1 SGHDT and CDR2 YYEEEE. The J segment lost 3 bases and the V segment lost 4 bases, leaving 14 bases of the junction unmatched. The CDR3 has 17 amino acids. As DNA, the CDR3 is TGTGCCAGCAGCCCATGGTCGGGGGGGAGAAGGGAAGAGACCCAGTACTTC. Translated: CASSPWSGGRREETQYF.

This clonotype was recorded many times. V is TRBV7-9 and J is TRBJ2-7; D gene ambiguous. The germline gives CDR1 SEHNR, CDR2 FQNEAQ (reference sequence). Trimming stripped 5 bases from V and 9 bases from J, with 20 bases between. The CDR3 consists of 14 residues. CDR3 residues: CASSELGSTAGQYF. The CDR3 DNA reads TGTGCCAGCAGCGAGTTGGGTAGTACGGCAGGGCAGTACTTC.

This CDR3 reads CASSQEGQSSEAFF. DNA for the CDR3: TGCGCCAGCAGCCAAGAAGGCCAGTCCTCTGAAGCTTTCTTT. V and J are TRBV4-1 and TRBJ1-1; D unresolved. V was shortened by 0 bases and J by 6 bases, with 11 bases between the two germline ends. Germline V CDR1 and CDR2: MGHRA, YSYEKL. The CDR3 sequence is 14 residues long.

The chain employs TRBV27 and TRBJ2-7; D possibly corresponds to TRBD2 (6 bases). This CDR3 contains 15 residues. Deletions cut 5 bases from V and 0 bases from J, with 14 bases between. Germline CDR1 and CDR2: MNHEY and SMNVEV (reference sequence). The chain's CDR3 is CASSGGVGSSYEQYF. CDR3 DNA: TGTGCCAGCAGTGGGGGAGTCGGGAGCTCCTACGAGCAGTACTTC.

This clonotype occurred many times. The chain couples TRBV7-2 to TRBJ2-1; 10 bases are shared with TRBD2. The germline V gene has CDR1 SGHTA and CDR2 FQGNSA. The CDR3 length is 18 residues. The V gene end was trimmed by 1 base and the J gene end by 4 bases; junction bases not matched to a gene: 10. The chain's CDR3 is CASSLGVSGGAWYNEQFF. As DNA, the CDR3 is TGTGCCAGCAGCTTAGGGGTCAGCGGGGGGGCGTGGTACAATGAGCAGTTCTTC.

In this sample, this clonotype turned up a few times. V gene TRBV19 combines with J gene TRBJ2-7, with 10 bases identical to TRBD1. The V gene end was trimmed by 5 bases and the J gene end by 6 bases; junction bases not matched to a gene: 10. The CDR3 has 15 amino acids. Germline V gene lookup returns CDR1 LNHDA and CDR2 SQIVND (reference sequence). The CDR3 loop reads CASSLVGTGAVEQYF. The CDR3 DNA sequence: TGTGCCAGTAGTCTCGTCGGGACAGGGGCGGTCGAGCAGTACTTC.

The V call is TRBV20-1, the J call TRBJ2-2, with D tentatively TRBD1 or TRBD2 (5 bases each). This CDR3 is built from 15 residues. The V end was cut by 5 bases, the J end by 4 bases, with 17 bases between. The germline V gene has CDR1 DFQATT and CDR2 SNEGSKA (reference sequence). CDR3 bases: TGCAGTGCTGCGGCCGGGGCGCATGGCACCGGGGAGCTGTTTTTT. This sequence encodes CSAAAGAHGTGELFF.

This clonotype was seen many times. The gene calls are TRBV7-2 and TRBJ2-5; D is perhaps TRBD2 (6 bases). Between the trimmed V and J ends, which lost 5 bases and 8 bases, there was a span of 24 bases. The CDR3 is 16 residues long. Per germline, CDR1 SGHTA and CDR2 FQGNSA. The CDR3, as DNA: TGTGCCAGCAGCAAAATTGGGGGACTCCAGGACGAAACCCAGTACTTC. Translating it yields CASSKIGGLQDETQYF. The whole variable domain, filled in from reference TRBV7-2 and TRBJ2-5, reads GAGVSQSPSNKVTEKGKDVELRCDPISGHTALYWYRQSLGQGLEFLIYFQGNSAPDKSGLPSDRFSAERTGGSVSTLTIQRTQQEDSAVYLCASSKIGGLQDETQYFGPGTRLLVL.

This clonotype was counted at least ten times. The chain uses TRBV7-2 and TRBJ2-7; the match to TRBD2 covers 7 bases. This CDR3 is 16 amino acids long. V was pared by 1 base and J by 0 bases, with 6 bases of the junction left unmatched. The germline gives CDR1 SGHTA, CDR2 FQGNSA. CDR3 nucleotides: TGTGCCAGCAGCTTAGTTCTGGCTAGCGGCTCCTACGAGCAGTACTTC. This gives the protein CASSLVLASGSYEQYF.

This clonotype came up many times. J is TRBJ2-1 and V is TRBV7-2, with 7 bases lining up with TRBD2. The V and J ends lost 10 bases and 1 base, in that order; junction bases with no gene match: 4. The CDR3 covers 13 residues. Germline V CDR1 and CDR2: SGHTA, FQGNSA. The DNA for the CDR3 is TGTGCCATTGGGGAGGGATCCTACAATGAGCAGTTCTTC. Protein product: CAIGEGSYNEQFF. The complete variable domain, with remaining parts taken from reference TRBV7-2 and TRBJ2-1, reads GAGVSQSPSNKVTEKGKDVELRCDPISGHTALYWYRQSLGQGLEFLIYFQGNSAPDKSGLPSDRFSAERTGGSVSTLTIQRTQQEDSAVYLCAIGEGSYNEQFFGPGTRLTVL.

V and J are TRBV28 and TRBJ2-2; D gene unclear. CDR1 is MDHEN, CDR2 SYDVKM, per germline. The V and J ends lost 0 bases and 6 bases respectively, with 8 bases between them. CDR3 length equals 14 residues. The CDR3 nucleotides are TGTGCCAGCAGTTTATGGGGGATCCCCGGGGAGCTGTTTTTT. Protein product: CASSLWGIPGELFF. The variable domain in full, with the rest retrieved from reference TRBV28 and TRBJ2-2, is DVKVTQSSRYLVKRTGEKVFLECVQDMDHENMFWYRQDPGLGLRLIYFSYDVKMKEKGDIPEGYSVSREKKERFSLILESASTNQTSMYLCASSLWGIPGELFFGEGSRLTVL.

This clonotype appeared a few times. This rearrangement joins TRBV4-1 to TRBJ2-7; D call uncertain. The V end lost 6 bases, the J end lost 3 bases, and 15 bases lay between the germline ends. This CDR3 comprises 14 residues. Germline lookup yields CDR1 MGHRA and CDR2 YSYEKL. The CDR3 protein is CASSLVYMGYEQYF. CDR3 nucleotide sequence: TGCGCCAGCAGTCTTGTCTACATGGGCTACGAGCAGTACTTC.

The table lists this clonotype with many counts. This chain joins TRBV7-9 and TRBJ2-3; TRBD1 matches 10 bases. The germline gives CDR1 SEHNR, CDR2 FQNEAQ (reference sequence). This CDR3 comprises 15 residues. The trim removed 3 bases at V and 7 bases at J, leaving 7 bases unmatched. The CDR3 region is CASSLPGQGLNTQYF. As DNA, the CDR3 is TGTGCCAGCAGCTTGCCGGGACAGGGGCTGAATACGCAGTATTTT. Based on the CDR3 plus reference TRBV7-9 and TRBJ2-3, the full variable domain is DTGVSQNPRHKITKRGQNVTFRCDPISEHNRLYWYRQTLGQGPEFLTYFQNEAQLEKSRLLSDRFSAERPKGSFSTLEIQRTEQGDSAMYLCASSLPGQGLNTQYFGPGTRLTVL.

This clonotype was seen many times. This chain joins TRBV7-2 and TRBJ2-7; D call uncertain. CDR1 SGHTA and CDR2 FQGNSA come from the germline V gene. The germline V and J ends were trimmed by 1 base and 0 bases, with 13 bases remaining between them. CDR3 length: 16 amino acids. The CDR3 DNA sequence: TGTGCCAGCAGCTTAGTCGGCGGTTTGAGCTCCTACGAGCAGTACTTC. Translating gives CASSLVGGLSSYEQYF.

This clonotype was observed a handful of times. The chain is built from TRBV10-3 and TRBJ2-1; D is ambiguous. V was clipped by 0 bases and J by 7 bases, with 10 bases between them. Germline assignment: CDR1 ENHRY and CDR2 SYGVKD. This CDR3 contains 14 residues. Here the CDR3 reads CAISESTPRNEQFF. CDR3 nucleotide sequence: TGTGCCATCAGTGAGTCGACTCCAAGGAATGAGCAGTTCTTC.